This entry concerns a single T cell receptor (beta chain). Deletions cut 8 bases from V and 2 bases from J, with 10 bases between. The CDR3 has 13 amino acids. Germline V CDR1 and CDR2: MDHEN, SYDVKM. These data originate in a study of blood T cells in healthy people across ages. Study-wide background: About one barcoded TCR beta cDNA was captured per two T cells.

Using a J-beta primer mix together with a sample-barcoded 5' primer, a second PCR was run for about 6 to 11 cycles. TCRdb used MiXCR to reprocess the 5' RACE reads, holding one entry per CDR3 protein. The repertoire holds 720,000 or so distinct CDR3 sequences, with roughly two fifths as singletons. Specimen: blood. The rearrangement uses TRBV28 and TRBJ2-1; D remains ambiguous. The TCR sequence derives from a man older than 75 in good health. The CDR3 DNA is TGTGCCAGCGCGGACGGACCCTACAATGAGCAGTTCTTC. Encoded protein: CASADGPYNEQFF.